A single sample is the source of the 15 T cell receptor beta chains below, sequenced in a study of T cells in Graves' hyperthyroidism and ophthalmopathy. Researchers amplified the TCR beta CDR3 regions from RNA transcripts. TCR CDR3 underwent first-round RT-PCR with the HTBI primer set. TCRdb re-called the multiplex PCR reads through MiXCR, storing one row per CDR3 protein. Of about 610,000 distinct CDR3 sequences in the sample, approximately 14% were seen once. The sample consisted of blood. Receptors were obtained from a woman aged 40 to 50 with Graves' ophthalmopathy.

The chain uses TRBV20-1 and TRBJ2-1; no clear D. Trimming took off 0 bases at V and 9 bases at J, with 15 bases between the two ends. The CDR3 is 14 amino acids. Germline CDR1 DFQATT, CDR2 SNEGSKA (reference sequence). The CDR3, as DNA: TGCAGTGCTAGAGATCCCCCTGGCCTCGGTGAGCAGTTCTTC. This translates into CSARDPPGLGEQFF.

Only a few counts were recorded for this clonotype. The J gene is TRBJ1-1, the V gene TRBV20-1; a possible D gene is TRBD1 (6 bases). The CDR3 contains 14 residues. Germline values: CDR1 DFQATT, CDR2 SNEGSKA (reference sequence). Trimming left V 3 bases short and J 4 bases short, with 15 bases between. The CDR3 protein is CSASDRPRGTEAFF. CDR3 sequence (DNA): TGCAGTGCTAGCGACAGGCCCCGGGGCACTGAAGCTTTCTTT.

This clonotype has ten or more counts. The chain couples TRBV30 to TRBJ1-1; 7 nucleotides match TRBD1. Germline loops: CDR1 GTSNPN, CDR2 SVGIG (reference sequence). This CDR3 comprises 15 residues. With V trimmed by 2 bases and J by 4 bases, 10 bases remained unmatched. The CDR3 nucleotides read TGTGCCTGGAGTAGAGGGGGCGCAGGGGCCACTGAAGCTTTCTTT. Translation: CAWSRGGAGATEAFF.

Ten or more counts support this clonotype. This rearrangement joins TRBV11-3 to TRBJ1-1; D is undetermined. Trimming left V 5 bases short and J 0 bases short, with 10 bases between. Germline CDR1 is SGHNT and CDR2 is YENEEA. The CDR3 totals 14 residues. The CDR3 bases are TGTGCCAGCAGCCCTAATCGGATGAACACTGAAGCTTTCTTT. Translated: CASSPNRMNTEAFF.

Concerning this clonotype: A much larger clone is a single base away; this may be a read error. The J gene is TRBJ1-2, the V gene TRBV29-1; no definite D call. Between the trimmed V and J ends, which lost 4 bases and 6 bases, there was a span of 9 bases. This CDR3 contains 11 residues. Germline V CDR1 and CDR2: SQVTM, ANQGSEA. The CDR3 DNA sequence: TGCAGCGTTGGGGTCAGCGATGGCTACACCTTC. This encodes CSVGVSDGYTF.

In this sample, this clonotype turned up many times. The rearrangement links TRBV30 to TRBJ1-3; D gene uncertain. The germline gives CDR1 GTSNPN, CDR2 SVGIG (reference sequence). The germline V and J ends were trimmed by 3 bases and 1 base, with 10 bases remaining between them. This CDR3 comprises 14 residues. The CDR3 sequence is CAWSARGSGNTIYF. The CDR3 bases are TGTGCCTGGAGCGCCCGGGGATCTGGAAACACCATATATTTT.

In this sample, this clonotype turned up many times. This chain links TRBV6-1 with TRBJ1-2, with 9 bases identical to TRBD1. This CDR3 comprises 15 residues. Germline CDR1 MNHNS, CDR2 SASEGT. V shed 3 bases, J shed 5 bases, and the junction held 7 bases outside the gene matches. In DNA, the CDR3 is TGTGCCAGCAGTGACCGGGACAGGGTTCTTTATGGCTACACCTTC. Residues: CASSDRDRVLYGYTF.

At least ten counts were recorded for this clonotype. CDR3 protein: CASGQNRGRSYGYTF. In nucleotides, the CDR3 is TGTGCCAGCGGCCAGAACAGGGGGCGCAGCTATGGCTACACCTTC. This chain joins TRBV6-1 and TRBJ1-2, with TRBD1 matching 9 bases. J gave up 4 bases and V 8 bases, and 11 bases lay outside the gene matches. Germline V lookup: CDR1 MNHNS, CDR2 SASEGT. This CDR3 contains 15 residues.

The sample holds many counts of this clonotype. The chain couples TRBV27 to TRBJ2-2, with a possible D match to TRBD2 (6 bases). CDR1 MNHEY and CDR2 SMNVEV come from the germline V gene (reference sequence). The V gene lost 2 bases and the J gene lost 4 bases, with 14 bases spanning the gap. The CDR3 covers 16 residues. The DNA for the CDR3 is TGTGCCAGCAGTTTAACCGGGGCCGGGGGCACCGGGGAGCTGTTTTTT. This encodes CASSLTGAGGTGELFF.

This clonotype was seen ten or more times. V and J are TRBV6-2 or TRBV6-3 and TRBJ2-7, with D maybe TRBD2 (6 bases). Germline CDR1 is MNHEY and CDR2 is SVGEGT. This CDR3 region has 16 residues. V lost 5 bases to trimming and J lost 0 bases, with 17 bases between them. For the CDR3, the DNA is TGTGCCAGCAGTACTCCCGCGGGACGGGGCTCCTACGAGCAGTACTTC. Protein: CASSTPAGRGSYEQYF.

This clonotype showed up many times. The V gene is TRBV6-1, the J gene TRBJ2-5, with unresolved D. CDR3 length equals 13 residues. CDR1 is MNHNS and CDR2 is SASEGT in the germline V gene. V lost 7 bases to trimming and J lost 8 bases, with 17 bases between them. Here the CDR3 reads CASNEQASGTQYF. CDR3 nucleotide sequence: TGTGCCAGCAACGAGCAGGCCTCGGGCACCCAGTACTTC.

The J gene is TRBJ1-5, the V gene TRBV4-2, with a tentative D call TRBD1 (6 bases). Per the germline V gene, CDR1 is LGHNA and CDR2 is YNFKEQ. The CDR3 covers 16 residues. The V end was cut by 4 bases, the J end by 7 bases, with 20 bases between. Here the CDR3 DNA reads TGTGCCAGCAGCCCGCCGCCGGGGGGGACAAAACAGCCCCAGCATTTT. Encoded protein: CASSPPPGGTKQPQHF.

This chain uses TRBV4-3 with TRBJ2-2, with no clear D. The CDR3 totals 15 residues. V lost 0 bases and J 4 bases, leaving 9 bases between the germline ends. Germline V gene data show CDR1 as LGHNA and CDR2 as YSLEER. The CDR3 spells CASSQDQTVTGELFF. The CDR3 coding sequence is TGCGCCAGCAGCCAAGATCAGACGGTCACCGGGGAGCTGTTTTTT.

This clonotype has only a few counts. This CDR3 is CAWTHGTASGYTF. CDR3 in DNA: TGTGCCTGGACCCACGGGACTGCCTCTGGCTACACCTTC. V and J are TRBV30 and TRBJ1-2; possible D gene TRBD1, 5 bases. The CDR3 covers 13 residues. Germline assignment: CDR1 GTSNPN and CDR2 SVGIG (reference sequence). Trimming removed 4 bases at V and 7 bases at J, with 16 bases between.

This clonotype was counted at least ten times. This chain connects TRBV28 to TRBJ2-7, with 10 bases matching TRBD1. Germline trimming cut 6 bases from V and 3 bases from J; bases unmatched to any gene: 5. The germline V gene encodes CDR1 MDHEN and CDR2 SYDVKM. The CDR3 is made up of 14 amino acids. The CDR3 coding sequence is TGTGCCAGCAGGCCGGGACAGGGGTACTACGAGCAGTACTTC. The encoded protein is CASRPGQGYYEQYF.